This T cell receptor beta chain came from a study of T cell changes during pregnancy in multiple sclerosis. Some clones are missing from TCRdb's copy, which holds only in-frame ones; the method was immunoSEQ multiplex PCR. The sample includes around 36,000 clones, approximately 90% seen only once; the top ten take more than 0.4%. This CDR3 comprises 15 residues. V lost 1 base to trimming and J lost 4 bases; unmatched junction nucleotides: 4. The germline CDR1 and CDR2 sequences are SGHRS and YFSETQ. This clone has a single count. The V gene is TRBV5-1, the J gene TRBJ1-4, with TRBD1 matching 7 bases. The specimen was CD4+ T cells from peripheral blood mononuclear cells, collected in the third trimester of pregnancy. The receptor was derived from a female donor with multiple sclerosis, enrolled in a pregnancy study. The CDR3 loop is CASSLTGVINEKLFF. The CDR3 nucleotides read TGCGCCAGCAGCTTGACAGGGGTCATTAATGAAAAACTGTTTTTT.